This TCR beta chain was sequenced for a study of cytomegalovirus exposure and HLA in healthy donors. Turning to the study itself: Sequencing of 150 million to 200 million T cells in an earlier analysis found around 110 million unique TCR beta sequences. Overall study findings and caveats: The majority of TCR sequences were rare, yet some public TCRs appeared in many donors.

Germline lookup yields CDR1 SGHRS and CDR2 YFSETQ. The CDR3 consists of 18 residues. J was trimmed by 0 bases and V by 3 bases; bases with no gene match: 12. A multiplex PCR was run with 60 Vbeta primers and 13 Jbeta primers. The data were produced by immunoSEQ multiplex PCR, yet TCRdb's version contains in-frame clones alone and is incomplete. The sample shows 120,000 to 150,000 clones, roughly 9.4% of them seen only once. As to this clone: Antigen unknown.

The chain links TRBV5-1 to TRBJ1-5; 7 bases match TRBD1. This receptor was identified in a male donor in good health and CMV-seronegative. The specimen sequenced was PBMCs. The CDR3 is CASSSPDRRLYSNQPQHF. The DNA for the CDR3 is TGCGCCAGCAGCTCCCCGGACAGGAGGCTTTATAGCAATCAGCCCCAGCATTTT.